In its sample, the clone carrying this T cell receptor beta chain was seen a few times. The antigen is not known. These data come from a study of early T cells in non-severe SARS-CoV-2 infection. Overall study findings and caveats: Sequences matched to VDJdb favored anti-spike CD8 responses, while private and CD4 specificities were missed.

The CDR3 has 14 amino acids. Germline V gene data show CDR1 as LGHNT and CDR2 as FRNRAP. V lost 3 bases to trimming and J lost 0 bases, with 3 bases between them. The TCR library protocol attached unique molecular identifiers to the individual cDNA molecules. TCRdb used MiXCR to reprocess the 5' RACE reads, holding one entry per CDR3 protein. The sample contains some 120,000 distinct CDR3 sequences, more than 12% of which appear only once. V gene TRBV12-5 combines with J gene TRBJ2-6; the D is unclear. This TCR was sampled from an adult who was a healthcare worker with PCR-confirmed SARS-CoV-2 infection or an uninfected control (not recorded which). The sequencing sample was made of whole blood. CDR3 nucleotide sequence: TGTGCTAGTGGTTTTCTCTCTGGGGCCAACGTCCTGACTTTC. Translated: CASGFLSGANVLTF.